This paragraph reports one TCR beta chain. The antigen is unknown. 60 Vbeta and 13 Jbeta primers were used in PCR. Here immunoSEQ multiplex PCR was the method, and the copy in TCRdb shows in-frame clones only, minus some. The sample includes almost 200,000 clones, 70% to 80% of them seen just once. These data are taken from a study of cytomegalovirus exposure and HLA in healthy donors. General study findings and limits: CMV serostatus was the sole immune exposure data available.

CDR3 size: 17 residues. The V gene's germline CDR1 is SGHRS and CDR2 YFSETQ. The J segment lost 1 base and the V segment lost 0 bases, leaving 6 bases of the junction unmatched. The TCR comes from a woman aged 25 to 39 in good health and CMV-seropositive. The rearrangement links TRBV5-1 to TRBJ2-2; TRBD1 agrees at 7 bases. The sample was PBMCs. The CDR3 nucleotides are TGCGCCAGCAGCTTGGACATGTGGACAGGGAACACCGGGGAGCTGTTTTTT. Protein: CASSLDMWTGNTGELFF.